Presented here are 32 T cell receptor beta chains from one specimen sequenced in a study of T cell repertoires in cytomegalovirus infection. TCRdb re-called the reads with MiXCR, one entry per CDR3 protein. This table has 200,000 or so distinct CDR3 sequences, roughly 27% appearing once. Sequencing used PBMCs. The receptors shown here come from a human donor in good health (CMV status not recorded). Some clones in this sample may be carry-over from other donors' samples.

In DNA, the CDR3 is TGTGCCAGCAGCCCCCGGGTCTACGGAGCCGAGCAGTACTTC. Protein product: CASSPRVYGAEQYF. The J gene is TRBJ2-7, the V gene TRBV5-4; no reliable D call. This CDR3 is built from 14 residues. V was cut by 4 bases and J by 6 bases, with 17 bases left in between. Germline V gives CDR1 SGHNT, CDR2 YYREEE (reference sequence).

This clonotype has a handful of counts. V is TRBV7-9 and J is TRBJ1-2; no reliable D call. The CDR3 is made up of 13 amino acids. V lost 5 bases to trimming and J lost 8 bases, with 15 bases between them. Per the germline V gene, CDR1 is SEHNR and CDR2 is FQNEAQ (reference sequence). CDR3 sequence (DNA): TGTGCCAGCAGCCCGACCCTCGAGGGAGGCTACACCTTC. This gives the protein CASSPTLEGGYTF.

This clonotype was found a few times. V is TRBV11-2 and J is TRBJ2-1, with TRBD1 matching 7 bases. Germline V gene data show CDR1 as SGHAT and CDR2 as FQNNGV. Trimming took 4 bases from V and 4 from J; bases not matched to a gene: 10. This CDR3 comprises 16 residues. The DNA of the CDR3 is TGTGCCAGCAGCTCGATAGGGGGCAGTACATACAATGAGCAGTTCTTC. It specifies CASSSIGGSTYNEQFF. Supplemented by reference TRBV11-2 and TRBJ2-1, the full variable domain reads EAGVAQSPRYKIIEKRQSVAFWCNPISGHATLYWYQQILGQGPKLLIQFQNNGVVDDSQLPKDRFSAERLKGVDSTLKIQPAKLEDSAVYLCASSSIGGSTYNEQFFGPGTRLTVL.

This clonotype was seen many times. The rearrangement joins TRBV7-2 to TRBJ1-4; 8 nucleotides match TRBD1. The CDR3 loop spans 16 amino acids. Trimming cost V 4 bases and J 7 bases; bases outside gene matches: 11. Germline CDR1 SGHTA, CDR2 FQGNSA. The CDR3 sequence: CASSWGQVAGTEKLFF. The CDR3 DNA sequence: TGTGCCAGCAGCTGGGGACAGGTTGCGGGGACTGAAAAACTGTTTTTT.

This clonotype was recorded at least ten times. This chain uses TRBV7-2 with TRBJ2-1, with TRBD2 matching 9 bases. With 5 bases clipped from V and 4 bases from J, the junction kept 9 bases outside the gene matches. This CDR3 region has 16 residues. Germline V CDR1 and CDR2: SGHTA, FQGNSA. The CDR3 nucleotides are TGTGCCAGCAGCCCAAGTAGCGGGGGTACATACAATGAGCAGTTCTTC. This encodes CASSPSSGGTYNEQFF.

CDR3 sequence (DNA): TGTGCCAGCTTAACAGGGGGGCTTGGCACTGAAGCTTTCTTT. Its protein product is CASLTGGLGTEAFF. The chain couples TRBV18 to TRBJ1-1; 8 nucleotides line up with TRBD1. CDR3 size: 14 residues. Per the germline V gene, CDR1 is KGHSH and CDR2 is LQKENI. Unmatched junction bases numbered 8, after V lost 7 bases and J lost 4 bases.

This clonotype occurred a few times. This sequence joins TRBV12-5 and TRBJ2-5; D gene uncertain. The length of the CDR3 is 11 residues. The germline gives CDR1 LGHNT, CDR2 FRNRAP. The germline V and J ends were trimmed by 3 bases and 4 bases, with 3 bases remaining between them. CDR3 loop: CASGFRETQYF. CDR3 nucleotide sequence: TGTGCTAGTGGTTTTCGAGAGACCCAGTACTTC.

This clonotype showed up just a few times. The rearrangement links TRBV19 to TRBJ1-1, with 7 bases identical to TRBD1. Germline values: CDR1 LNHDA, CDR2 SQIVND (reference sequence). The V and J ends lost 7 bases and 0 bases, in that order; junction bases with no gene match: 2. The CDR3 consists of 13 residues. The CDR3 sequence is CASKTGVNTEAFF. The CDR3 DNA sequence: TGTGCCAGTAAAACAGGGGTGAACACTGAAGCTTTCTTT.

This clonotype has a count of ten or more. The V call is TRBV7-2, the J call TRBJ1-2, with TRBD1 matching 12 bases. Trimming removed 2 bases from V and 1 base from J; junction bases left unmatched: 8. This CDR3 has 18 amino acids. Germline lookup yields CDR1 SGHTA and CDR2 FQGNSA. The CDR3 DNA reads TGTGCCAGCAGCTTACGCCCCGGGGACAGGGGGCGTAACTATGGCTACACCTTC. This translates into CASSLRPGDRGRNYGYTF.

This sequence joins TRBV4-2 and TRBJ2-1; 7 bases are shared with TRBD2. Germline V gene sequence: CDR1 LGHNA, CDR2 YNFKEQ. The CDR3 runs to 16 residues. Unmatched junction bases numbered 2, after V lost 0 bases and J lost 0 bases. The CDR3 loop is CASSQDTGGSYNEQFF. As DNA, the CDR3 is TGTGCCAGCAGCCAAGACACGGGGGGCTCCTACAATGAGCAGTTCTTC.

This rearrangement joins TRBV11-2 to TRBJ1-5; unclear D gene. This CDR3 contains 15 residues. Per the germline V gene, CDR1 is SGHAT and CDR2 is FQNNGV. The ends were cut back, 0 bases at V and 3 bases at J, with 9 bases in the middle. CDR3 amino acids: CASSLDGRTNQPQHF. CDR3 DNA sequence: TGTGCCAGCAGCTTAGATGGACGGACCAATCAGCCCCAGCATTTT.

This clonotype occurred a few times. The V call is TRBV19, the J call TRBJ1-5, with 10 bases that match TRBD1. Per the germline V gene, CDR1 is LNHDA and CDR2 is SQIVND (reference sequence). With 6 bases clipped from V and 4 bases from J, the junction kept 6 bases outside the gene matches. The CDR3 has 15 amino acids. This CDR3 is CASSLTGGKNQPQHF. The CDR3 nucleotides read TGTGCCAGTAGCCTGACAGGGGGCAAGAATCAGCCCCAGCATTTT.

The table lists this clonotype with a few counts. The chain joins TRBV20-1 to TRBJ2-1; 12 bases map to TRBD2. This CDR3 region has 14 residues. The V segment lost 1 base and the J segment 13 bases; nucleotides outside the gene matches: 8. The germline V gene has CDR1 DFQATT and CDR2 SNEGSKA (reference sequence). The CDR3, as DNA: TGCAGTGCTAGAGCTCCGACTAGCGGGGGCGGACAGTTCTTC. This codes for CSARAPTSGGGQFF.

This clonotype was seen ten or more times. This chain connects TRBV7-2 to TRBJ1-2; 7 positions match TRBD1. This CDR3 has 14 amino acids. V lost 4 bases and J lost 3; bases outside the gene matches: 5. Germline V CDR1 and CDR2: SGHTA, FQGNSA. The CDR3 DNA reads as TGTGCCAGCAGCTACGGACAGGTCGACTATGGCTACACCTTC. This translates into CASSYGQVDYGYTF. The full variable domain, its missing parts supplied by reference TRBV7-2 and TRBJ1-2, is GAGVSQSPSNKVTEKGKDVELRCDPISGHTALYWYRQSLGQGLEFLIYFQGNSAPDKSGLPSDRFSAERTGGSVSTLTIQRTQQEDSAVYLCASSYGQVDYGYTFGSGTRLTVV.

CDR3 DNA sequence: TGTGCCAGCCAAACGGACAGGGGGATCAATTCCTACAATGAGCAGTTCTTC. This gives the protein CASQTDRGINSYNEQFF. This sequence joins TRBV27 and TRBJ2-1, with 10 positions matching TRBD1. From germline, CDR1 is MNHEY and CDR2 SMNVEV (reference sequence). V shed 8 bases, J shed 1 base, and the junction held 11 bases outside the gene matches. The CDR3 is 17 amino acids.

This clonotype was recorded many times. This chain links TRBV7-8 with TRBJ1-2; 9 bases align to TRBD1. The germline V gene has CDR1 SGHVS and CDR2 FQNEAQ. The CDR3 extends over 17 amino acids. With 6 bases clipped from V and 6 bases from J, the junction kept 17 bases outside the gene matches. CDR3 coding DNA: TGTGCCAGCAGTACCGGGACAGGGTTGCGTGGATCGGATGGCTACACCTTC. Its translation is CASSTGTGLRGSDGYTF.

The chain is built from TRBV2 and TRBJ1-2, with D unclear. V lost 3 bases to trimming and J lost 4 bases, with 12 bases between them. Germline V gene sequence: CDR1 SNHLY, CDR2 FYNNEI. The CDR3 length is 14 residues. The CDR3 here is CASSEERGGYGYTF. For the CDR3, the DNA is TGTGCCAGCAGTGAGGAACGGGGAGGCTATGGCTACACCTTC.

This chain connects TRBV20-1 to TRBJ2-2; 7 nucleotides line up with TRBD1. Germline values: CDR1 DFQATT, CDR2 SNEGSKA (reference sequence). The CDR3 has 18 residues. Germline trimming cut 1 base from V and 6 bases from J; bases unmatched to any gene: 17. The CDR3 is CSARAPSGRGIHPGELFF. CDR3 in DNA: TGCAGTGCTAGAGCTCCCTCTGGCAGGGGGATTCATCCCGGGGAGCTGTTTTTT.

V usage is TRBV4-3 and J usage is TRBJ1-1, with TRBD1 as a possible D gene (6 bases). The CDR3 is made up of 14 amino acids. Trimming pared 1 base from V and 6 bases from J, leaving 12 bases between. Germline V gene sequence: CDR1 LGHNA, CDR2 YSLEER. Here the CDR3 DNA reads TGCGCCAGCAGCCAAGGGCAGGGGAGGGCTGAAGCTTTCTTT. Amino acids: CASSQGQGRAEAFF.

This clonotype was seen many times. The rearrangement links TRBV7-2 to TRBJ1-2, with D tentatively TRBD1 (5 bases). The CDR3 contains 15 residues. CDR1 and CDR2 from the germline V gene are SGHTA and FQGNSA. V lost 5 bases, J lost 2 bases, and 15 bases lay in between. The CDR3 is CASSLIYGGNYGYTF. The CDR3 DNA sequence: TGTGCCAGCAGCCTGATTTATGGGGGGAACTATGGCTACACCTTC.

V gene TRBV29-1 combines with J gene TRBJ2-2; D is unresolved. CDR1 and CDR2 from the germline V gene are SQVTM and ANQGSEA. Trimming took 7 bases from V and 15 from J, leaving 18 bases between them. The CDR3 spans 11 residues. This CDR3 is CSATYGQSVFF. DNA for the CDR3: TGCAGCGCTACGTACGGGCAGTCGGTGTTTTTT.

V gene TRBV5-1 combines with J gene TRBJ1-1, with D maybe TRBD1 (5 bases). This CDR3 spans 14 amino acids. The V end lost 1 base, the J end lost 5 bases, and 12 bases lay between the germline ends. CDR1 and CDR2 (germline): SGHRS, YFSETQ. The CDR3 protein is CASSLIQGATEAFF. CDR3 nucleotides: TGCGCCAGCAGCTTGATTCAGGGAGCGACTGAAGCTTTCTTT.

This clonotype came up a few times. This chain connects TRBV20-1 to TRBJ1-2, with TRBD1 matching over 9 bases. After removal of 5 bases from V and 8 bases from J, the junction contained 9 bases not matched to a gene. CDR3 length equals 13 residues. Germline V CDR1 and CDR2: DFQATT, SNEGSKA (reference sequence). The CDR3 sequence: CSAPRTGERGYTF. DNA for the CDR3: TGCAGTGCTCCCCGGACAGGGGAACGGGGCTACACCTTC.

The genes are TRBV6-8 and TRBJ1-1, with 7 bases fitting TRBD1. V shed 10 bases, J shed 0 bases, and the junction held 11 bases outside the gene matches. This CDR3 spans 15 amino acids. CDR1 and CDR2 (germline): MNHGY, SAAAGT. The CDR3 DNA reads TGTGCCACCTCGGACAGGTCAGATTTGAACACTGAAGCTTTCTTT. Residues: CATSDRSDLNTEAFF.

This clonotype appeared a few times. The CDR3 spells CASSLDTLYEQYF. The DNA of the CDR3 is TGTGCCAGCAGTTTAGACACCCTCTACGAGCAGTACTTC. The V and J genes are TRBV12-3 or TRBV12-4 and TRBJ2-7; D gene uncertain. The CDR3 is 13 amino acids. V lost 1 base to trimming and J lost 3 bases, with 7 bases between them.

The sample holds a few counts of this clonotype. J is TRBJ1-6 and V is TRBV10-3; 8 bases agree with TRBD1. The CDR3 has 17 residues. V trimming: 1 base; J trimming: 9 bases; junction bases outside the gene matches: 11. In germline, CDR1 is ENHRY, CDR2 SYGVKD. The CDR3 sequence: CAISEFTPDRGSSPLHF. CDR3 sequence (DNA): TGTGCCATCAGTGAGTTTACCCCAGACAGGGGAAGTTCACCCCTCCACTTT.

This chain links TRBV10-3 with TRBJ2-3, with D possibly TRBD2 on 5 matching bases. This CDR3 spans 12 amino acids. Germline V lookup: CDR1 ENHRY, CDR2 SYGVKD. Trimming took 9 bases from V and 0 from J, leaving 7 bases between them. CDR3 nucleotides: TGTGCCATGGGAGCTAGCACAGATACGCAGTATTTT. Its protein product is CAMGASTDTQYF.

This clonotype was detected a few times. V gene TRBV12-3 or TRBV12-4 combines with J gene TRBJ2-7; D gene ambiguous. The CDR3 has 14 amino acids. V dropped 4 bases and J dropped 5 bases, with 15 bases sitting between them. CDR3 DNA sequence: TGTGCCAGCAGTTCGACACTCACTGTGAACGAGCAGTACTTC. As protein: CASSSTLTVNEQYF.

This clonotype was observed a handful of times. The V and J genes are TRBV5-4 and TRBJ1-1, with D unclear. V was cut by 0 bases and J by 1 base, with 10 bases left in between. This CDR3 has 15 amino acids. CDR1 SGHNT and CDR2 YYREEE come from the germline V gene (reference sequence). The DNA of the CDR3 is TGTGCCAGCAGCTTGGGCGGTGGGTGGAACACTGAAGCTTTCTTT. It is translated as CASSLGGGWNTEAFF.

V is TRBV6-5 and J is TRBJ2-7; 10 positions agree with TRBD2. After removal of 5 bases from V and 6 bases from J, the junction contained 7 bases not matched to a gene. The length of the CDR3 is 14 residues. Germline values: CDR1 MNHEY, CDR2 SVGAGI. The CDR3 sequence: CASSGQRGGLEQYF. The CDR3 DNA sequence: TGTGCCAGCAGTGGTCAGCGGGGGGGTCTCGAGCAGTACTTC.

This clonotype was counted between two and nine times. V is TRBV6-6 and J is TRBJ1-1, with a tentative D call TRBD1 (5 bases). V lost 5 bases, J lost 0 bases, and 19 bases lay in between. From germline, CDR1 is MNHNY and CDR2 SVGAGI (reference sequence). This CDR3 is 17 amino acids long. In DNA form, the CDR3 reads TGTGCCAGCAGTCCAACAAGGGGCAGGCGAATGAACACTGAAGCTTTCTTT. Its protein is CASSPTRGRRMNTEAFF.

This clonotype was found a few times. This chain connects TRBV2 to TRBJ2-3, with D maybe TRBD1 (7 bases). From germline, CDR1 is SNHLY and CDR2 FYNNEI. Trimming pared 6 bases from V and 2 bases from J, leaving 12 bases between. The CDR3 is 14 residues long. As DNA, the CDR3 is TGTGCCAGCAGGACCAGGGGGGTCACAGATACGCAGTATTTT. Amino acids: CASRTRGVTDTQYF.